The 12 T cell receptor beta chains below come from one sample, sequenced in a study of blood T cell repertoires in COVID-19. The repertoire was sequenced with immunoSEQ multiplex PCR; TCRdb's copy has only in-frame clones and lacks some. The sample comprises tens of thousands of clones, about 80% of which are singletons, and approximately 10% rests with the top ten. Sequenced material: peripheral blood. All receptors come from a man aged 55 to 70 with acute or convalescent COVID-19.

The chain employs TRBV5-5 and TRBJ1-6; tentatively, D is TRBD1 (5 bases). CDR3 length: 15 amino acids. Trimming took 0 bases from V and 4 from J, leaving 8 bases between them. Germline V gene lookup returns CDR1 SGHKS and CDR2 YYEKEE (reference sequence). CDR3 in amino acids: CASSLGRGYNSPLHF. For the CDR3, the DNA is TGTGCCAGCAGCTTGGGGAGGGGATATAATTCACCCCTCCACTTT.

A remark on this clone: An end of the junction differs from the germline gene, which may be a read error. CDR3 sequence reads: CASSRGQGTLSYDLFF. In DNA, the CDR3 is TGTGCCAGCAGCCGAGGACAGGGAACCCTCTCCTACGATCTCTTTTTC. This chain joins TRBV5-8 and TRBJ2-7; 8 bases fit TRBD1. This CDR3 is 16 amino acids long. Germline V gene lookup returns CDR1 SGHTS and CDR2 YDEGEE. Complete variable domain (other parts from reference TRBV5-8 and TRBJ2-7): EAGVTQSPTHLIKTRGQQATLRCSPISGHTSVYWYQQALGLGLQFLLWYDEGEERNRGNFPPRFSGRQFPNYSSELNVNALELEDSALYLCASSRGQGTLSYDLFFGPGTRLTVT.

The V gene is TRBV7-9, the J gene TRBJ1-2; 7 positions match TRBD1. V was pared by 3 bases and J by 7 bases, with 2 bases of the junction left unmatched. Germline assignment: CDR1 SEHNR and CDR2 FQNEAQ (reference sequence). The CDR3 is 12 residues long. CDR3 DNA sequence: TGTGCCAGCAGCTTGACAGGGATTGGCTACACCTTC. Its protein is CASSLTGIGYTF.

The V gene is TRBV6-5, the J gene TRBJ1-1, with no clear D. Germline values: CDR1 MNHEY, CDR2 SVGAGI. Trimming shortened V by 7 bases and J by 4 bases, and 13 bases separated the two germline ends. This CDR3 has 13 residues. The CDR3 DNA is TGTGCCAGCAAGTTGGCCGAGGCCACTGAAGCTTTCTTT. Translated: CASKLAEATEAFF.

The J gene is TRBJ2-2, the V gene TRBV4-1; 7 bases agree with TRBD2. The J segment lost 3 bases and the V segment lost 0 bases, leaving 7 bases of the junction unmatched. This CDR3 has 17 residues. Germline V CDR1 and CDR2: MGHRA, YSYEKL. The CDR3 sequence is CASSQEGAGSHTGELFF. The CDR3 region has the DNA TGCGCCAGCAGCCAAGAGGGAGCGGGGAGCCACACCGGGGAGCTGTTTTTT.

The genes are TRBV29-1 and TRBJ2-1; 10 bases fit TRBD2. J gave up 5 bases and V 7 bases, and 5 bases lay outside the gene matches. Germline CDR1 is SQVTM and CDR2 is ANQGSEA. The CDR3 has 13 residues. The CDR3 DNA follows: TGCAGCGGTAGCGGGGGGTATAACAATGAGCAGTTCTTC. Protein: CSGSGGYNNEQFF.

This clone appeared a single time. The chain recombines TRBV3-1 (or the pseudogene TRBV3-2) with TRBJ2-1; the D is unclear. CDR1 is LGHDT, CDR2 YNNKEL, per germline (reference sequence). The CDR3 covers 13 residues. The V end was cut by 0 bases, the J end by 12 bases, with 12 bases between. This chain's CDR3 is CASSQDLGIGQFF. CDR3 nucleotides: TGTGCCAGCAGCCAAGATCTAGGCATAGGGCAGTTCTTC.

The V call is TRBV24-1, the J call TRBJ2-3; 8 nucleotides match TRBD2. CDR1 and CDR2 from the germline V gene are KGHDR and SFDVKD. The trim removed 2 bases at V and 5 bases at J, leaving 17 bases unmatched. CDR3 length: 19 residues. This CDR3 reads CATSDSLYSGAPSLDTQYF. CDR3 sequence (DNA): TGTGCCACCAGTGATTCCCTTTATAGCGGGGCCCCTTCCTTAGATACGCAGTATTTT.

This sequence joins TRBV7-2 and TRBJ1-3; D possibly corresponds to TRBD1 (6 bases). V was trimmed by 5 bases and J by 2 bases, leaving 13 bases between them. CDR3 length: 15 amino acids. Per germline, CDR1 SGHTA and CDR2 FQGNSA. CDR3 coding DNA: TGTGCCAGCAGCCAACAGGCAGGGGCTGGAAACACCATATATTTT. This codes for CASSQQAGAGNTIYF.

This chain connects TRBV5-5 to TRBJ1-3; D not certain. V dropped 0 bases and J dropped 0 bases, with 10 bases sitting between them. Germline CDR1 reads SGHKS; CDR2 reads YYEKEE (reference sequence). This CDR3 comprises 16 residues. The CDR3 DNA follows: TGTGCCAGCAGCTTGGGCCAGATCAACTCTGGAAACACCATATATTTT. It specifies CASSLGQINSGNTIYF.

The rearrangement uses TRBV21-1 and TRBJ1-5. TRBV21-1 is shown as a pseudogene. There are 14 residues in the CDR3. The CDR3 sequence is CASSAGNSNQPQHF. Here the CDR3 DNA reads TGTGCCAGCAGTGCGGGGAATAGCAATCAGCCCCAGCATTTT.

CDR3 protein: CASSYSAGNNSPLHF. CDR3 bases: TGTGCCAGCAGTTACTCAGCAGGGAATAATTCACCCCTCCACTTT. The chain couples TRBV6-6 to TRBJ1-6; tentative D call: TRBD1 (5 bases). From germline, CDR1 is MNHNY and CDR2 SVGAGI (reference sequence). With 0 bases removed from V and 5 bases from J, the gap between germline ends came to 8 bases. This CDR3 comprises 15 residues.